Listed here are 24 T cell receptor beta chains from one sample, sequenced in a study of cytomegalovirus exposure and HLA in healthy donors. Primers for the PCR totalled 60 Vbeta and 13 Jbeta. Using immunoSEQ multiplex PCR, the repertoire was profiled, and TCRdb retains in-frame clones only, with some absent. The sample carries 150,000 to 200,000 clones, 55% to 70% recorded once. Specimen: PBMCs. Receptors originate from a woman in her thirties or forties in good health and CMV-seropositive.

The rearrangement links TRBV5-4 to TRBJ1-2, with unresolved D. Per the germline V gene, CDR1 is SGHNT and CDR2 is YYREEE (reference sequence). This CDR3 comprises 15 residues. Trimming took 4 bases from V and 2 from J, leaving 15 bases between them. CDR3 region: CASSAGIPLNYGYTF. The DNA for the CDR3 is TGTGCCAGCAGCGCCGGGATCCCTCTAAACTATGGCTACACCTTC.

V gene TRBV11-1 combines with J gene TRBJ1-3; 8 bases map to TRBD1. The length of the CDR3 is 13 residues. J was trimmed by 7 bases and V by 9 bases; bases with no gene match: 8. Per germline, CDR1 SGHAT and CDR2 FQDESV (reference sequence). CDR3 protein: CASPQGARNTIYF. CDR3 DNA: TGTGCCAGTCCCCAGGGGGCGCGGAACACCATATATTTT.

The chain is built from TRBV27 and TRBJ2-7, with 7 bases identical to TRBD2. Trimming cost V 2 bases and J 1 base; bases outside gene matches: 5. The CDR3 is 15 residues long. The germline gives CDR1 MNHEY, CDR2 SMNVEV (reference sequence). The CDR3 loop reads CASSLGGERSYEQYF. DNA of the CDR3: TGTGCCAGCAGTTTAGGGGGGGAGAGGTCCTACGAGCAGTACTTC.

The chain couples TRBV5-1 to TRBJ2-5; 8 nucleotides match TRBD1. Germline CDR1 SGHRS, CDR2 YFSETQ. CDR3 length: 14 amino acids. Trimming took 4 bases from V and 1 from J; bases not matched to a gene: 3. CDR3 bases: TGCGCCAGCAGCCGGGACAGGACCCAAGAGACCCAGTACTTC. Translation: CASSRDRTQETQYF.

Remarks on this clone: One end of the junction fails to match germline, which may point to a read error. J is TRBJ2-5 and V is TRBV4-3; D perhaps matches TRBD2 (5 bases). The germline CDR1 and CDR2 sequences are LGHNA and YSLEER. The CDR3 has 15 residues. The CDR3 protein is CASSKDYSRKETQYF. The CDR3 DNA sequence: TGCGCCAGCAGCAAAGACTACAGTCGGAAAGAGACCCAGTACTTC.

This clone came up a few times. The chain carries TRBV5-1 and TRBJ2-7; 7 bases are a match to TRBD1. V dropped 1 base and J dropped 3; count of bases not matched to a gene: 10. Germline CDR1 reads SGHRS; CDR2 reads YFSETQ. This CDR3 has 16 amino acids. CDR3 sequence: CASSLLGPGQHYEQYF. For the CDR3, the DNA is TGCGCCAGCAGCTTGCTGGGACCGGGACAGCACTACGAGCAGTACTTC.

The V gene is TRBV19, the J gene TRBJ2-3, with 9 nucleotides matching TRBD2. The CDR3 contains 15 residues. After removal of 6 bases from V and 7 bases from J, the junction contained 11 bases not matched to a gene. Per germline, CDR1 LNHDA and CDR2 SQIVND (reference sequence). CDR3 nucleotides: TGTGCCAGTAGCAAGGGACTAGCTTCTCCACATACGCAGTATTTT. It is translated as CASSKGLASPHTQYF.

Of note for this clone: At one end, the junction sequence differs from germline, possibly due to a read error. This chain connects TRBV6-4 to TRBJ2-7, with D perhaps matching TRBD2 (5 bases). This CDR3 contains 13 residues. Per germline, CDR1 MRHNA and CDR2 SNTAGT. CDR3 residues: CASREAHSFEQYF. The DNA for the CDR3 is TGTGCCAGCAGGGAGGCCCACTCCTTCGAGCAGTACTTC.

The rearrangement joins TRBV19 to TRBJ2-4, with 9 bases aligning to TRBD1. The CDR3 spans 15 residues. The V gene's germline CDR1 is LNHDA and CDR2 SQIVND (reference sequence). The V gene end was trimmed by 6 bases and the J gene end by 4 bases; junction bases not matched to a gene: 7. For the CDR3, the DNA is TGTGCCAGTAGCGACAGGGGGAGCTTGAAAAACATTCAGTACTTC. Encoded protein: CASSDRGSLKNIQYF.

This chain connects TRBV11-3 to TRBJ2-1, with D perhaps TRBD2 (5 bases). The germline V gene encodes CDR1 SGHNT and CDR2 YENEEA. V shed 6 bases and J shed 5 bases, with 14 bases lying between them. There are 14 residues in the CDR3. The CDR3: CASSHRGPHNEQFF. The CDR3 DNA reads TGTGCCAGCAGTCACCGGGGTCCCCACAATGAGCAGTTCTTC.

Of note for this clone: One end of the junction is discordant with germline, which a read error may explain. V is TRBV2 and J is TRBJ2-3, with 11 bases matching TRBD2. This CDR3 is 17 amino acids long. Germline V gene lookup returns CDR1 SNHLY and CDR2 FYNNEI. The CDR3, as DNA: TGTGCCAGCAGAGAAGGACTAGCGGGCCCTAGCACAGATACGCAGTATTTT. It encodes CASREGLAGPSTDTQYF.

V is TRBV27 and J is TRBJ1-2, with D unresolved. CDR1 is MNHEY and CDR2 is SMNVEV in the germline V gene (reference sequence). V lost 5 bases and J lost 4, with 8 bases in between. The CDR3 runs to 12 residues. The CDR3 reads CASSPLGYGYTF. In DNA form, the CDR3 reads TGTGCCAGCAGTCCACTAGGCTATGGCTACACCTTC.

The table lists this clone with a count of one. CDR3 protein: CASSLDRGHGELFF. As DNA, the CDR3 is TGTGCCAGCAGCCTGGACAGGGGCCACGGGGAGCTGTTTTTT. The rearrangement joins TRBV5-4 to TRBJ2-2; 9 nucleotides agree with TRBD1. The junction had 5 bases not matched to a gene; V was cut back by 4 bases and J by 7 bases. The germline V gene encodes CDR1 SGHNT and CDR2 YYREEE (reference sequence). This CDR3 is 14 amino acids long.

This chain joins TRBV4-1 and TRBJ2-5; 10 positions agree with TRBD2. CDR3 length equals 18 residues. From germline, CDR1 is MGHRA and CDR2 YSYEKL. V shed 5 bases, J shed 5 bases, and the junction held 17 bases outside the gene matches. In DNA form, the CDR3 reads TGCGCCAGCAGCGGGGCATCGTCAGCGCTAGCGGGAGATGAGACCCAGTACTTC. Encoded protein: CASSGASSALAGDETQYF.

The rearrangement uses TRBV29-1 and TRBJ1-1; D is uncertain. The length of the CDR3 is 12 residues. Looked up from germline, CDR1 is SQVTM and CDR2 is ANQGSEA. V was cut by 2 bases and J by 4 bases, with 8 bases left in between. The chain's CDR3 is CSVETVPTEAFF. The DNA for the CDR3 is TGCAGCGTTGAAACGGTCCCCACTGAAGCTTTCTTT.

The CDR3 sequence: CASSQNVVAGEQETQYF. The DNA of the CDR3 is TGTGCCAGCAGCCAAAATGTTGTAGCGGGGGAGCAAGAGACCCAGTACTTC. The V call is TRBV4-2, the J call TRBJ2-5; 9 bases are shared with TRBD2. Trimming removed 2 bases from V and 2 bases from J; junction bases left unmatched: 9. This CDR3 has 17 amino acids. The germline V gene has CDR1 LGHNA and CDR2 YNFKEQ.

V and J are TRBV9 and TRBJ2-1; D perhaps matches TRBD1 (6 bases). The CDR3 totals 16 residues. The V end was cut by 0 bases, the J end by 3 bases, with 13 bases between. Germline assignment: CDR1 SGDLS and CDR2 YYNGEE. Written as DNA, the CDR3 is TGTGCCAGCAGCGTAGATGGGACACCTATCTACAATGAGCAGTTCTTC. It encodes CASSVDGTPIYNEQFF.

In its sample, this clone was seen a few times. The chain carries TRBV19 and TRBJ2-7, with D possibly matching TRBD2 (5 bases). Deletions cut 3 bases from V and 0 bases from J, with 9 bases between. In germline, CDR1 is LNHDA, CDR2 SQIVND (reference sequence). This CDR3 has 14 residues. In DNA, the CDR3 is TGTGCCAGTAGTATCAGGACTGACTCCTACGAGCAGTACTTC. The encoded protein is CASSIRTDSYEQYF. The full variable domain, its missing parts supplied by reference TRBV19 and TRBJ2-7, is DGGITQSPKYLFRKEGQNVTLSCEQNLNHDAMYWYRQDPGQGLRLIYYSQIVNDFQKGDIAEGYSVSREKKESFPLTVTSAQKNPTAFYLCASSIRTDSYEQYFGPGTRLTVT.

The rearrangement uses TRBV18 and TRBJ2-5, with D perhaps TRBD1 (5 bases). In germline, CDR1 is KGHSH, CDR2 LQKENI. CDR3 length: 14 residues. V was clipped by 5 bases and J by 1 base, with 11 bases between them. The CDR3 region has the DNA TGTGCCAGCTCATCCTCAGGGTTCCAAGAGACCCAGTACTTC. Protein: CASSSSGFQETQYF.

V gene TRBV19 combines with J gene TRBJ2-5; the match to TRBD1 covers 10 bases. Germline V gene lookup returns CDR1 LNHDA and CDR2 SQIVND (reference sequence). CDR3 length equals 14 residues. V was pared by 5 bases and J by 6 bases, with 6 bases of the junction left unmatched. The CDR3 loop is CASSATGGVKTQYF. The CDR3 region has the DNA TGTGCCAGTAGTGCGACAGGGGGCGTGAAGACCCAGTACTTC.

This chain uses TRBV7-9 with TRBJ2-3; 13 bases agree with TRBD2. The CDR3 consists of 16 residues. Trimming at V came to 4 bases and at J to 2 bases, leaving 3 bases not matched to a gene. Germline V lookup: CDR1 SEHNR, CDR2 FQNEAQ (reference sequence). CDR3 bases: TGTGCCAGCAGCTCCGGACTAGCGGGGGACACAGATACGCAGTATTTT. This codes for CASSSGLAGDTDTQYF.

This chain uses TRBV11-1 with TRBJ2-5; 7 bases are a match to TRBD2. Germline V gene sequence: CDR1 SGHAT, CDR2 FQDESV (reference sequence). Unmatched junction bases numbered 12, after V lost 5 bases and J lost 3 bases. CDR3 length equals 16 residues. CDR3 in amino acids: CASSVGGSGVKETQYF. The CDR3 DNA reads as TGTGCCAGCAGCGTCGGCGGGAGCGGGGTAAAAGAGACCCAGTACTTC.

This clone was detected a few times. The chain combines TRBV28 with TRBJ1-1; tentative D call: TRBD1 (5 bases). V was trimmed by 7 bases and J by 4 bases, leaving 19 bases between them. The CDR3 consists of 15 residues. The V gene's germline CDR1 is MDHEN and CDR2 SYDVKM. CDR3 nucleotides: TGTGCCAGCACCCTTGCGGGGGTTAGAAGCACTGAAGCTTTCTTT. Translated: CASTLAGVRSTEAFF.

This clone was detected only a few times. The genes are TRBV5-6 and TRBJ2-1, with D possibly TRBD1 on 6 matching bases. V lost 0 bases, J lost 9 bases, and 10 bases lay in between. The CDR3 totals 13 residues. Per the germline V gene, CDR1 is SGHDT and CDR2 is YYEEEE. The chain's CDR3 is CASSLEGVGEQFF. DNA of the CDR3: TGTGCCAGCAGCTTGGAGGGGGTTGGTGAGCAGTTCTTC. The full variable domain, with the rest looked up from reference TRBV5-6 and TRBJ2-1, is DAGVTQSPTHLIKTRGQQVTLRCSPKSGHDTVSWYQQALGQGPQFIFQYYEEEERQRGNFPDRFSGHQFPNYSSELNVNALLLGDSALYLCASSLEGVGEQFFGPGTRLTVL.